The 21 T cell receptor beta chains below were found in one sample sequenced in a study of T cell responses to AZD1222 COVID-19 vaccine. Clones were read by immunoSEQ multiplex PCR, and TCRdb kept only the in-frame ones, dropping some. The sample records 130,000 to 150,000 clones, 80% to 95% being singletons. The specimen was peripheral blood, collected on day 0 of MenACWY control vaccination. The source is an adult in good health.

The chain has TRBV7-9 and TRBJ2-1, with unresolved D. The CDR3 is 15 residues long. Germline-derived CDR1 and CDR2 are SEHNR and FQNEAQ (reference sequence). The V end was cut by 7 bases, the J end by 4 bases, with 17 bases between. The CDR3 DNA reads TGTGCCAGCAACGACGGCCTCCCTATATACAATGAGCAGTTCTTC. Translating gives CASNDGLPIYNEQFF.

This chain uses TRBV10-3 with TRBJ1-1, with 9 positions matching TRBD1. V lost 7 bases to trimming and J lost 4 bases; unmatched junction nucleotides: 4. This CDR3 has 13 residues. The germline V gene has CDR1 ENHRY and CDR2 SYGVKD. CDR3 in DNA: TGTGCCATCAAAGGGACAGGGACCACTGAAGCTTTCTTT. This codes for CAIKGTGTTEAFF.

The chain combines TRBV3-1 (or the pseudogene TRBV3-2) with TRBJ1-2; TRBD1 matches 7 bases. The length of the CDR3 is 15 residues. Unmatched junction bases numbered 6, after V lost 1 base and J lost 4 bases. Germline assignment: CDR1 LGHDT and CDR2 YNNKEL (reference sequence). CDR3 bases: TGTGCCAGCAGCCAAGCTGGGGGACAGAGCTATGGCTACACCTTC. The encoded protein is CASSQAGGQSYGYTF.

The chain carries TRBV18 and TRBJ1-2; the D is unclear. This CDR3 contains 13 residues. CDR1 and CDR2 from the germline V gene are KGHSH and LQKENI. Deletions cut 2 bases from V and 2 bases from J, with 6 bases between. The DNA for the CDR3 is TGTGCCAGCTCACCAGGACTAAACTATGGCTACACCTTC. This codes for CASSPGLNYGYTF. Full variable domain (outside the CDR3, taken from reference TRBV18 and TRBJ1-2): NAGVMQNPRHLVRRRGQEARLRCSPMKGHSHVYWYRQLPEEGLKFMVYLQKENIIDESGMPKERFSAEFPKEGPSILRIQQVVRGDSAAYFCASSPGLNYGYTFGSGTRLTVV.

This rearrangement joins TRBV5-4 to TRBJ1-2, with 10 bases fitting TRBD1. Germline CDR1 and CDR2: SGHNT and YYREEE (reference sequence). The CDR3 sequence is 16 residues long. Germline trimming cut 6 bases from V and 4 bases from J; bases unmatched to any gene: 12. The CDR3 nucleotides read TGTGCCAGCACCAAGACAGGGGGCGCATTAACCTATGGCTACACCTTC. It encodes CASTKTGGALTYGYTF.

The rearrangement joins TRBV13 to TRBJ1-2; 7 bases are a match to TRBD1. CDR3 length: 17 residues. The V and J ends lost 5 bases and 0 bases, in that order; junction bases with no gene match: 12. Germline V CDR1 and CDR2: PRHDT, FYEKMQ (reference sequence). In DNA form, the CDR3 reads TGTGCCAGCAGCCGTCGGGACAGCACCTACTCTAACTATGGCTACACCTTC. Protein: CASSRRDSTYSNYGYTF.

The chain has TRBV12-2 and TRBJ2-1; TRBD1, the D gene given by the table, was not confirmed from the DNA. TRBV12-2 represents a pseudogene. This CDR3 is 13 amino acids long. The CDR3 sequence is CASRRDSPNEQFF. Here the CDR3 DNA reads TGTGCAAGTCGTCGGGACAGCCCTAATGAGCAGTTCTTC.

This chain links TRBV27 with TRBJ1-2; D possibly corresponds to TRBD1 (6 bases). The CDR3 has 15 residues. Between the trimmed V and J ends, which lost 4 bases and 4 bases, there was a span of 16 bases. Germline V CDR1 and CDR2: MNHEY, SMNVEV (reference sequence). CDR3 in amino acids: CASSSVGAGAYGYTF. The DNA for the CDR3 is TGTGCCAGCAGTTCCGTGGGCGCAGGGGCCTATGGCTACACCTTC.

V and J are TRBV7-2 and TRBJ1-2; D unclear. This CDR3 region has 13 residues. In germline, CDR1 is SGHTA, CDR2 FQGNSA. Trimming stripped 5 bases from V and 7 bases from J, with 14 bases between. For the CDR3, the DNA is TGTGCCAGCAGCGGACTATGGCACTTTGGCTACACCTTC. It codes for CASSGLWHFGYTF.

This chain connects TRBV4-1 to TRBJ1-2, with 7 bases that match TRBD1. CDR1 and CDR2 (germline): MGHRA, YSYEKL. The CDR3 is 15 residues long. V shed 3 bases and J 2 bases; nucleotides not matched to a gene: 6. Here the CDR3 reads CASSHFLRGNYGYTF. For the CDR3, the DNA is TGCGCCAGCAGCCACTTCCTCAGGGGGAACTATGGCTACACCTTC.

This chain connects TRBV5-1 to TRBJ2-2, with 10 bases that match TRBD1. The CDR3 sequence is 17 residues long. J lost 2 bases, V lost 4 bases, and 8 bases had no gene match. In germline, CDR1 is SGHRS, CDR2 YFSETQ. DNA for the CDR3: TGCGCCAGCAGCCCCCCGGGACAGGGGCTAAACACCGGGGAGCTGTTTTTT. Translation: CASSPPGQGLNTGELFF.

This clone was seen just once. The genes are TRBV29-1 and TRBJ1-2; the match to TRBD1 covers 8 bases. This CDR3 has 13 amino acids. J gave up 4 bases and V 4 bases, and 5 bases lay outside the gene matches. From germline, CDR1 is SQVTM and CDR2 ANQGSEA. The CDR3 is CSVGDRPVYGYTF. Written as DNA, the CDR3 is TGCAGCGTTGGGGACAGGCCTGTCTATGGCTACACCTTC.

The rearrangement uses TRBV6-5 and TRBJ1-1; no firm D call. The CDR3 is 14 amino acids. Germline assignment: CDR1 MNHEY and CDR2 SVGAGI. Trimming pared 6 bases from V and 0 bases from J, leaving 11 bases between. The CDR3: CASRPYQVNTEAFF. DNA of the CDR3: TGTGCCAGCAGGCCTTATCAAGTGAACACTGAAGCTTTCTTT.

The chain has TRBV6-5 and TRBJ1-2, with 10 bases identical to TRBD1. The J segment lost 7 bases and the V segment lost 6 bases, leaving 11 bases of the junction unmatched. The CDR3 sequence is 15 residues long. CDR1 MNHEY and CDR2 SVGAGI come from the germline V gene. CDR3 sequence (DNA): TGTGCCAGCAGAGATACCGGGACAGGGGCTTCTGGCTACACCTTC. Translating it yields CASRDTGTGASGYTF.

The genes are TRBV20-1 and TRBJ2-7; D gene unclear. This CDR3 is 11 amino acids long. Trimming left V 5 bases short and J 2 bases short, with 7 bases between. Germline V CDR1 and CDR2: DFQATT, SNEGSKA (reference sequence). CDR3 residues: CSAGPTYEQYF. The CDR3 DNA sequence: TGCAGTGCTGGTCCAACCTACGAGCAGTACTTC.

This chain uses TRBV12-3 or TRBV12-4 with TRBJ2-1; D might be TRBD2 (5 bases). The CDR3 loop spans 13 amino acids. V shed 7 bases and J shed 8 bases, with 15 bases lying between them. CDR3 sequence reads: CASTTRGRDEQFF. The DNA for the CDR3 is TGTGCCAGCACCACGAGAGGGCGAGATGAGCAGTTCTTC.

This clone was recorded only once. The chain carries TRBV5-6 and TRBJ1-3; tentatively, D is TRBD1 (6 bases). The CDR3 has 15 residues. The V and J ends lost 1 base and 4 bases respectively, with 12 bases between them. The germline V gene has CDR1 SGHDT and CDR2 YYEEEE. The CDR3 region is CASSLKGERGNTIYF. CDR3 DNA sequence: TGTGCCAGCAGCTTGAAGGGGGAAAGGGGAAACACCATATATTTT.

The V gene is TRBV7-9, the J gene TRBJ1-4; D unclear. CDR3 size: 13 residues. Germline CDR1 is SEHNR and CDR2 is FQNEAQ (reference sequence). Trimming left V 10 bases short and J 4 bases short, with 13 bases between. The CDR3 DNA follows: TGTGCCACCCTTGGAGGGAATAATGAAAAACTGTTTTTT. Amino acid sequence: CATLGGNNEKLFF. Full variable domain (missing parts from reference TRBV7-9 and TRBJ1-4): DTGVSQNPRHKITKRGQNVTFRCDPISEHNRLYWYRQTLGQGPEFLTYFQNEAQLEKSRLLSDRFSAERPKGSFSTLEIQRTEQGDSAMYLCATLGGNNEKLFFGSGTQLSVL.

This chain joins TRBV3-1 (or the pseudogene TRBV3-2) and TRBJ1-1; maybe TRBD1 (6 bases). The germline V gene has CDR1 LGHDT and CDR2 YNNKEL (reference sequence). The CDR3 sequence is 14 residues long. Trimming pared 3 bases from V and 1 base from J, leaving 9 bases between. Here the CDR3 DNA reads TGTGCCAGCAGCCAGTCACAGGGGAACACTGAAGCTTTCTTT. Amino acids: CASSQSQGNTEAFF.

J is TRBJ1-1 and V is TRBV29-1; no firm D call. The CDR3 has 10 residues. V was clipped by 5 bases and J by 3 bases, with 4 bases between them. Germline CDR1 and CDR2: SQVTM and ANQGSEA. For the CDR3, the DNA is TGCAGCGTTTTTTACACTGAAGCTTTCTTT. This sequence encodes CSVFYTEAFF. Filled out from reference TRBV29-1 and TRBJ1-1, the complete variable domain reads SAVISQKPSRDICQRGTSLTIQCQVDSQVTMMFWYRQQPGQSLTLIATANQGSEATYESGFVIDKFPISRPNLTFSTLTVSNMSPEDSSIYLCSVFYTEAFFGQGTRLTVV.

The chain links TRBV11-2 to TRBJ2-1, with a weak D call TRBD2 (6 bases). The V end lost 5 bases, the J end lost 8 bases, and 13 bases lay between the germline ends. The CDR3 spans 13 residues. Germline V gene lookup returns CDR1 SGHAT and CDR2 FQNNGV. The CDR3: CASSPLVADEQFF. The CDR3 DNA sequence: TGTGCCAGCAGCCCTCTCGTAGCGGATGAGCAGTTCTTC.